There are a few counts of the clone carrying this T cell receptor beta chain. Its specificity is unknown. This specimen comes from a study of response to subunit inactivated influenza vaccine. The study's findings and limits: Authors suggested that a seasonal influenza vaccination recruits few new T cells each time.

TCRdb redid the calling of the RT-PCR reads with MiXCR, one entry per CDR3 protein. Of about 520,000 distinct CDR3 sequences listed, 11% are singletons. This CDR3 has 16 residues. With V trimmed by 1 base and J by 6 bases, 13 bases remained unmatched. CDR1 is SQVTM, CDR2 ANQGSEA, per germline. This TCR derives from a man between 50 and 59 years old who received an inactivated influenza vaccine. The sample here was PBMCs from blood, taken roughly 46 days after vaccination. V gene TRBV29-1 combines with J gene TRBJ2-7; TRBD1 aligns across 9 bases. The CDR3 nucleotides are TGCAGCGTTGAAGCGTTCTGGGACAGGGAGAACCTCGAGCAGTACTTC. Translation: CSVEAFWDRENLEQYF.